These 12 T cell receptor beta chains originate from one sample sequenced in a study of T and B cells in COVID-19 patients. TRB rearrangements were amplified by multiplex PCR with BIOMED2 TRB-A/B primers. MiXCR, applied by TCRdb to the multiplex PCR reads, yields one record per CDR3 protein. The table shows 3,700 or so distinct CDR3 sequences, with roughly a quarter occurring only once. Each TRB amplification used roughly 250-550 ng of genomic DNA from blood. Sequences were obtained from blood. The receptors stem from a human donor with active COVID-19. The donor label of this sample is uncertain.

This clonotype qualifies as medium-sized. J is TRBJ2-7 and V is TRBV27; D is undetermined. V lost 2 bases, J lost 1 base, and 15 bases lay in between. The CDR3 runs to 16 residues. Germline V gene data show CDR1 as MNHEY and CDR2 as SMNVEV (reference sequence). CDR3 nucleotides: TGTGCCAGCAGTTTAACCCCACAGCTGGGTTCCTACGAGCAGTACTTC. Residues: CASSLTPQLGSYEQYF.

V usage is TRBV7-2 and J usage is TRBJ1-3; D is uncertain. This CDR3 region has 14 residues. V was shortened by 3 bases and J by 1 base, with 7 bases between the two germline ends. Germline V gene lookup returns CDR1 SGHTA and CDR2 FQGNSA. The chain's CDR3 is CASSFTYSGNTIYF. Written as DNA, the CDR3 is TGTGCCAGCAGCTTTACTTATTCTGGAAACACCATATATTTT.

The table lists this clonotype with a few counts. The chain uses TRBV6-5 and TRBJ1-2, with 8 bases lining up with TRBD1. Unmatched junction bases numbered 9, after V lost 4 bases and J lost 8 bases. Germline V gene lookup returns CDR1 MNHEY and CDR2 SVGAGI. The CDR3 is 14 residues long. The CDR3 here is CASSLLQGGNGYTF. CDR3 bases: TGTGCCAGCAGTTTGTTACAGGGGGGTAACGGCTACACCTTC.

This clonotype occurred a few times. The chain joins TRBV14 to TRBJ2-7, with TRBD1 matching 11 bases. The V gene end was trimmed by 4 bases and the J gene end by 3 bases; junction bases not matched to a gene: 5. The germline V gene encodes CDR1 SGHDN and CDR2 FVKESK. The CDR3 consists of 15 residues. CDR3 sequence: CASSPTGTGGYEQYF. The DNA of the CDR3 is TGTGCCAGCAGCCCTACCGGGACAGGGGGCTACGAGCAGTACTTC.

This clonotype was observed once. Just one base apart from a much larger clone, this may be a read error. The V and J genes are TRBV15 and TRBJ2-1, with a weak D call TRBD1 (8 bases). The CDR3 runs to 15 residues. CDR1 is LNHNV and CDR2 is YYDKDF in the germline V gene (reference sequence). Deletions cut 4 bases from V and 13 bases from J, with 23 bases between. In DNA form, the CDR3 reads TGTGCCACCAGCATCGAAGGACAGGGAGGGGAGACCCAGTTCTTC. Amino acid sequence: CATSIEGQGGETQFF.

This clonotype was seen a few times. This rearrangement joins TRBV7-9 to TRBJ2-7; 8 positions agree with TRBD1. Germline CDR1 and CDR2: SEHNR and FQNEAQ (reference sequence). This CDR3 comprises 15 residues. Trimming removed 2 bases from V and 0 bases from J; junction bases left unmatched: 3. CDR3 in DNA: TGTGCCAGCAGCTTAATGGGGACAGGCTCCTACGAGCAGTACTTC. This sequence encodes CASSLMGTGSYEQYF. The variable domain in full, with the rest retrieved from reference TRBV7-9 and TRBJ2-7, is DTGVSQNPRHKITKRGQNVTFRCDPISEHNRLYWYRQTLGQGPEFLTYFQNEAQLEKSRLLSDRFSAERPKGSFSTLEIQRTEQGDSAMYLCASSLMGTGSYEQYFGPGTRLTVT.

This clonotype came up a few times. J is TRBJ1-3 and V is TRBV14; a possible D gene is TRBD1 (5 bases). This CDR3 has 15 residues. Germline-derived CDR1 and CDR2 are SGHDN and FVKESK. Trimming cost V 3 bases and J 5 bases, with 14 bases left between them. In nucleotides, the CDR3 is TGTGCCAGCAGCCACAGGGCCGGCCTGCGAAACACCATATATTTT. Its protein is CASSHRAGLRNTIYF.

This clonotype is deemed medium-sized. V usage is TRBV19 and J usage is TRBJ2-7; the D is unclear. The CDR3 loop spans 12 amino acids. Germline values: CDR1 LNHDA, CDR2 SQIVND (reference sequence). The germline V and J ends were trimmed by 1 base and 8 bases, with 9 bases remaining between them. CDR3 residues: CASSIVGDKQYF. CDR3 in DNA: TGTGCCAGTAGTATAGTGGGCGATAAGCAGTACTTC.

V gene TRBV6-4 combines with J gene TRBJ2-1; D gene uncertain. V was trimmed by 0 bases and J by 3 bases, leaving 6 bases between them. Germline V gene data show CDR1 as MRHNA and CDR2 as SNTAGT. This CDR3 region has 14 residues. The CDR3 sequence is CASSDSGRYNEQFF. The CDR3 nucleotides read TGTGCCAGCAGTGACTCGGGCCGCTACAATGAGCAGTTCTTC.

The genes are TRBV6-5 and TRBJ1-5; TRBD1 matches at 9 bases. The CDR3 has 18 residues. Unmatched junction bases numbered 11, after V lost 5 bases and J lost 0 bases. Germline values: CDR1 MNHEY, CDR2 SVGAGI. This CDR3 is CASSGTGQGGISNQPQHF. The CDR3 DNA is TGTGCCAGCAGTGGGACGGGACAGGGAGGGATTAGCAATCAGCCCCAGCATTTT.

The V and J genes are TRBV12-3 or TRBV12-4 and TRBJ1-1; D is unclear. The CDR3 totals 12 residues. Trimming shortened V by 5 bases and J by 9 bases, and 13 bases separated the two germline ends. CDR3 sequence (DNA): TGTGCCAGCAGTCGGGCGGGCGGCCAAGCTTTCTTT. It is translated as CASSRAGGQAFF.

The chain links TRBV5-5 to TRBJ1-1; TRBD1 is a possible D gene (5 bases). V was pared by 3 bases and J by 0 bases, with 12 bases between. The CDR3 runs 15 residues. Per the germline V gene, CDR1 is SGHKS and CDR2 is YYEKEE (reference sequence). The CDR3 DNA is TGTGCCAGCAGCTCCCGGGGGGTCTTGAACACTGAAGCTTTCTTT. It codes for CASSSRGVLNTEAFF.